These T cell receptor beta chains were read from a single sample in a study of blood T cell repertoires in COVID-19. Repertoires were generated with immunoSEQ multiplex PCR, while TCRdb's copy carries only in-frame clones and drops some. The data contain about 42,000 clones, under 85% of them seen just once; the ten biggest clones take up about 33%. Input material: peripheral blood. The receptors shown here come from a woman older than 75 with acute or convalescent COVID-19. The CDR3 runs from the conserved cysteine through the conserved F or W. The D gene is left open where the match is weak. Size values are once, few and many counts, or a class for expanded clones, and some rows have none.

V gene: TRBV7-8; J gene: TRBJ2-5; clone size: NA; D gene: TRBD2; CDR3 DNA: TGTGCCAGCAGCAAAGGACTAGATCAAGAGACCCAGTACTTC; CDR3 protein: CASSKGLDQETQYF
V gene: TRBV28; J gene: TRBJ1-4; clone size: NA; D gene: NA; CDR3 DNA: TGTGCCAGCAGTTTAGGGCTCAACGGATTTCGGTTTGCAACTAATGAAAAACTGTTTTTT; CDR3 protein: CASSLGLNGFRFATNEKLFF
V gene: TRBV7-9; J gene: TRBJ1-1; clone size: NA; D gene: NA; CDR3 DNA: TGTGCCAGCAGACTTACAGGGAACACTGAAGCTTTCTTT; CDR3 protein: CASRLTGNTEAFF
V gene: TRBV2; J gene: TRBJ1-1; clone size: few; D gene: NA; CDR3 DNA: TGTGCCAGCAGTGAAACCCCAGCCAGGGGCCCCTTT; CDR3 protein: CASSETPARGPF
V gene: TRBV10-2; J gene: TRBJ2-7; clone size: NA; D gene: NA; CDR3 DNA: TGCGCCAGCAGTGTTCTACTAAGCTACGAGCAGTACTTC; CDR3 protein: CASSVLLSYEQYF
V gene: TRBV7-8; J gene: TRBJ2-1; clone size: few; D gene: TRBD2; CDR3 DNA: TGTGCCAGCAGCTTAGCCGTGGGAGGGACCTACAATGAGCAGTTCTTC; CDR3 protein: CASSLAVGGTYNEQFF
V gene: TRBV9; J gene: TRBJ2-3; clone size: once; D gene: NA; CDR3 DNA: TGTGCCAGCAGCGTAGCTACGCCCGGTAGGGGGGGGCGCGACACAGATACGCAGTATTTT; CDR3 protein: CASSVATPGRGGRDTDTQYF
V gene: TRBV7-6; J gene: TRBJ2-7; clone size: NA; D gene: TRBD2; CDR3 DNA: TGTGCCAGCAGCTTAGGGGCGGGAGGGCCCTACGAGCAGTACTTC; CDR3 protein: CASSLGAGGPYEQYF
V gene: TRBV5-1; J gene: TRBJ2-7; clone size: NA; D gene: NA; CDR3 DNA: TGCGCCAGCAGCTTGGCCAACACAGCCCTCTACGAGCAGTACTTC; CDR3 protein: CASSLANTALYEQYF
V gene: TRBV4-2; J gene: TRBJ1-1; clone size: NA; D gene: TRBD1; CDR3 DNA: TGTGCCAGCAGCGAAGACGTGAGACAGGGGAACACTGAAGCTTTCTTT; CDR3 protein: CASSEDVRQGNTEAFF
V gene: TRBV6-5; J gene: TRBJ2-1; clone size: NA; D gene: TRBD2; CDR3 DNA: TGTGCCAGCAGTTGGACTAGCGGGAGTAATGAGCAGTTCTTC; CDR3 protein: CASSWTSGSNEQFF
V gene: TRBV7-2; J gene: TRBJ1-1; clone size: NA; D gene: NA; CDR3 DNA: TGTGCCAGCAGCTTAATGGGCCGGACTGAAGCTTTCTTT; CDR3 protein: CASSLMGRTEAFF
V gene: TRBV5-4; J gene: TRBJ2-2; clone size: NA; D gene: TRBD2; CDR3 DNA: TGTGCCCCCAAGGTAGGGGAGGGCCGTGGCACCGGGGAGCTGTTTTTT; CDR3 protein: CAPKVGEGRGTGELFF
V gene: TRBV27; J gene: TRBJ2-1; clone size: NA; D gene: TRBD2; CDR3 DNA: TGTGCCAGCAGCGGACTAGCGGGTCCATATGAGCAGTTCTTC; CDR3 protein: CASSGLAGPYEQFF
V gene: TRBV10-2; J gene: TRBJ2-7; clone size: NA; D gene: TRBD2; CDR3 DNA: TGCGCCAGCAGGGGGACTAGCGGGAGAGAGCAGTACTTC; CDR3 protein: CASRGTSGREQYF
V gene: TRBV7-9; J gene: TRBJ2-2; clone size: NA; D gene: NA; CDR3 DNA: TGTGCCAGCAGCCCACCCTTGCGACTAACGAACACCGGGGAGCTGTTTTTT; CDR3 protein: CASSPPLRLTNTGELFF
V gene: TRBV18; J gene: TRBJ1-4; clone size: NA; D gene: NA; CDR3 DNA: TGTGCCAGCTCAATTTTGGCTTCCGATGAAAAACTGTTTTTT; CDR3 protein: CASSILASDEKLFF